Below, one T cell receptor (beta chain) is given with its context. The entry originates in a study of T cell changes during pregnancy in multiple sclerosis. J gave up 1 base and V 4 bases, and 5 bases lay outside the gene matches. Germline V gene lookup returns CDR1 MGHRA and CDR2 YSYEKL. The CDR3 runs 16 residues. The assay was immunoSEQ multiplex PCR, and TCRdb's table has in-frame clones only and misses some. The sample shows more than 55,000 clones, approximately 94% of them seen only once. Sequenced here: peripheral blood, sampled in the third trimester of pregnancy. The sequence was collected from a female donor with multiple sclerosis, enrolled in a pregnancy study. The chain combines TRBV4-1 with TRBJ2-2; TRBD1 agrees at 8 bases. The CDR3 reads CASSLIGTGNTGELFF. CDR3 coding DNA: TGCGCCAGCAGCCTCATCGGGACAGGGAACACCGGGGAGCTGTTTTTT.